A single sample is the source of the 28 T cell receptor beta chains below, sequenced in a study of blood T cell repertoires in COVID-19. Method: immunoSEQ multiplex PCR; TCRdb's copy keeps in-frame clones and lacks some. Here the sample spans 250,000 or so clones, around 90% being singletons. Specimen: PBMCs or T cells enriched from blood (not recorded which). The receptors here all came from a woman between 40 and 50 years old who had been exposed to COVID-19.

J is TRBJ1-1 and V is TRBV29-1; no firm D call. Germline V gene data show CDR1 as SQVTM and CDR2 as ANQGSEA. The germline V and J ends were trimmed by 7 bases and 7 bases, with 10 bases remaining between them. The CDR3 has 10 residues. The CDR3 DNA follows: TGCAGCGCCGGGGAAGTTGAAGCTTTCTTT. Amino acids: CSAGEVEAFF.

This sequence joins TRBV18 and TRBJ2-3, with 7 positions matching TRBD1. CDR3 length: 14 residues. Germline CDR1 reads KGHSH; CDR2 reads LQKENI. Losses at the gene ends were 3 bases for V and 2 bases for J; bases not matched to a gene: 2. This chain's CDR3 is CASSPDRNTDTQYF. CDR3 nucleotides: TGTGCCAGCTCACCGGACAGGAACACAGATACGCAGTATTTT.

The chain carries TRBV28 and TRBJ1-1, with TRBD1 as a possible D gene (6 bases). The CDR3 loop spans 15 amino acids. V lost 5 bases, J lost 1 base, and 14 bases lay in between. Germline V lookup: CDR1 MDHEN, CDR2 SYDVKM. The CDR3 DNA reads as TGTGCCAGCAGTCCCTGGGTCAGGGGGAACACTGAAGCTTTCTTT. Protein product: CASSPWVRGNTEAFF.

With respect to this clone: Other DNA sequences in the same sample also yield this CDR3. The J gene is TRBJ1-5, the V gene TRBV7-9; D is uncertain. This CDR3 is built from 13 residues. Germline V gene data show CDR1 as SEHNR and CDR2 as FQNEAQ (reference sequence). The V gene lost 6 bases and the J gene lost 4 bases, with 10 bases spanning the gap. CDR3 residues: CASSSTGNQPQHF. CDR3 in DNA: TGTGCCAGCAGTTCGACGGGTAATCAGCCCCAGCATTTT.

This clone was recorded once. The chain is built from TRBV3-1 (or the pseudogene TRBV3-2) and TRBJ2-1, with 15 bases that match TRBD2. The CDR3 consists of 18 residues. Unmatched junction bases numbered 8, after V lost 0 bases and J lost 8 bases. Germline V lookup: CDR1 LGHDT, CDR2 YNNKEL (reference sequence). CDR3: CASSQEGTSGRIVDEQFF. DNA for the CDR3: TGTGCCAGCAGCCAAGAAGGGACTAGCGGGAGGATAGTCGATGAGCAGTTCTTC.

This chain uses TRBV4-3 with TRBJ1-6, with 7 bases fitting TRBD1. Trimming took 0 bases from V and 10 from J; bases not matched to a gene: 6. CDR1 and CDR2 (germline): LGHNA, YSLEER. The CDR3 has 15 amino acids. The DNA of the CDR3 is TGCGCCAGCAGCCAAGATAGACAGGGCTCCTCACCCCTCCACTTT. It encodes CASSQDRQGSSPLHF.

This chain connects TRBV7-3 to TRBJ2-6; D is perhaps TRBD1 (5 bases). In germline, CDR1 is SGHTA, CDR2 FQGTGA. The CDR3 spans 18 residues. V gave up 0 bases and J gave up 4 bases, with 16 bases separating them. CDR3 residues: CASSLTGRVRGGANVLTF. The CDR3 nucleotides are TGTGCCAGCAGCTTAACGGGCAGGGTTCGTGGCGGGGCCAACGTCCTGACTTTC. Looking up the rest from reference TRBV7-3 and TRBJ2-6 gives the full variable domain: GAGVSQTPSNKVTEKGKYVELRCDPISGHTALYWYRQSLGQGPEFLIYFQGTGAADDSGLPNDRFFAVRPEGSVSTLKIQRTERGDSAVYLCASSLTGRVRGGANVLTFGAGSRLTVL.

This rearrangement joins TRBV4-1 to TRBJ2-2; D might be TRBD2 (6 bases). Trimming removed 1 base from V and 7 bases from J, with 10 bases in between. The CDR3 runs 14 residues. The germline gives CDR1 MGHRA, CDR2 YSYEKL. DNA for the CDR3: TGCGCCAGCAGCCAAGCTACTAGCTTCGGGGAGCTGTTTTTT. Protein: CASSQATSFGELFF.

CDR3 in amino acids: CASSRGAWVRSADNEQFF. CDR3 in DNA: TGTGCCAGCAGTAGGGGTGCGTGGGTTCGTTCGGCCGATAATGAGCAGTTCTTC. The rearrangement joins TRBV9 to TRBJ2-1, with D possibly being TRBD1 (5 bases). The germline V gene encodes CDR1 SGDLS and CDR2 YYNGEE. The CDR3 extends over 18 amino acids. Trimming took 5 bases from V and 7 from J, leaving 28 bases between them.

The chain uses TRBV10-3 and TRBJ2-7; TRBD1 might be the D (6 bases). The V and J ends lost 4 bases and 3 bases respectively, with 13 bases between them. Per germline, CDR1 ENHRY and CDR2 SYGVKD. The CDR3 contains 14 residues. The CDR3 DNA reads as TGTGCCATCAGTGGGGGTCAGGACAGCTACGAGCAGTACGTC. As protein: CAISGGQDSYEQYV.

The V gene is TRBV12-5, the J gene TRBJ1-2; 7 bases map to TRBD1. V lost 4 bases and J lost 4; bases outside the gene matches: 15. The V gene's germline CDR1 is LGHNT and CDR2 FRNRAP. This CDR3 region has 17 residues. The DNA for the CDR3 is TGTGCTAGTGGTTCCTCCCTTTCGACAGGGACGATCTATGGCTACACCTTC. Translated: CASGSSLSTGTIYGYTF.

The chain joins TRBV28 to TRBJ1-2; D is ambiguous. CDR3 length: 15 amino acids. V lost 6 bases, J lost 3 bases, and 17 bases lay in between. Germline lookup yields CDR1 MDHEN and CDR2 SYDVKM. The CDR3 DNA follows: TGTGCCAGCAGCCTCCTGGGCGGCGGGGACTATGGCTACACCTTC. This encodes CASSLLGGGDYGYTF.

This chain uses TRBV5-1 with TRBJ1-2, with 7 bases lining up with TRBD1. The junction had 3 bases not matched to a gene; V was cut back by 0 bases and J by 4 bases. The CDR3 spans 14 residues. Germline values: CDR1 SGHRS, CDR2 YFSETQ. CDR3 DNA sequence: TGCGCCAGCAGCTTGGAGGCAGGGGGCTATGGCTACACCTTC. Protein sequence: CASSLEAGGYGYTF.

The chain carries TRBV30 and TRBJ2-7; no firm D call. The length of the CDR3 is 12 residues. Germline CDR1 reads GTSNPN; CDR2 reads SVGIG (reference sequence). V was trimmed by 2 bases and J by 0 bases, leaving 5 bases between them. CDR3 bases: TGTGCCTGGAGTAGCAACTCCTACGAGCAGTACTTC. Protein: CAWSSNSYEQYF.

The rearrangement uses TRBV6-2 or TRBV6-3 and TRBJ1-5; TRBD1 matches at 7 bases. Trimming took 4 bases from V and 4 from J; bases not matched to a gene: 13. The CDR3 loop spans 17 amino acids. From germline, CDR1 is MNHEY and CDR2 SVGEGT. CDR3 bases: TGTGCCAGCAGTTTACCGCGATCAGGGGGTGGGAATCAGCCCCAGCATTTT. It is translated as CASSLPRSGGGNQPQHF.

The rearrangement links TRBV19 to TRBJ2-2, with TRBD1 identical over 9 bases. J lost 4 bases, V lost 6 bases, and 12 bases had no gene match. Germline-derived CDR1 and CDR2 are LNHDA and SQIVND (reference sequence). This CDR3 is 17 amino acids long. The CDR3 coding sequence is TGTGCCAGTAGGAGCGGGACAGGGTCTCTACTCACCGGGGAGCTGTTTTTT. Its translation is CASRSGTGSLLTGELFF.

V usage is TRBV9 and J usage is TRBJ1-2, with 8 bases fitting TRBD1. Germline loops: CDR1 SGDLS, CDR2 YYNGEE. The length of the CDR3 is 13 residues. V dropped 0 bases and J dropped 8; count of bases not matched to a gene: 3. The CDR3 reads CASSVAPGGGYTF. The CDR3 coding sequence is TGTGCCAGCAGCGTAGCTCCAGGGGGCGGCTACACCTTC.

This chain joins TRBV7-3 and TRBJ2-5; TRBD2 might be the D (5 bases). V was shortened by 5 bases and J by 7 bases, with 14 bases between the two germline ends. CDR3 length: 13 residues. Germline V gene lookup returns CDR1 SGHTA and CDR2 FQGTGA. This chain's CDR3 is CASSRTRLGTQYF. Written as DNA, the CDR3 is TGTGCCAGCAGCCGCACTAGGTTGGGGACCCAGTACTTC.

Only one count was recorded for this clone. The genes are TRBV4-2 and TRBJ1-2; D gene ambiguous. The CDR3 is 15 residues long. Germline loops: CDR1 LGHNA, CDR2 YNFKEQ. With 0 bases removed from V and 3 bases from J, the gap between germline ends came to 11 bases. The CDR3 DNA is TGTGCCAGCAGCCAAGATGCCGGAGGGCACTATGGCTACACCTTC. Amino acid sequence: CASSQDAGGHYGYTF.

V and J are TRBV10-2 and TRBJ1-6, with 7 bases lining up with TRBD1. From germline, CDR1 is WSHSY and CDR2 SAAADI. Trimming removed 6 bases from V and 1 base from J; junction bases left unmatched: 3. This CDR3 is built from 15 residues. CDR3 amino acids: CASRTGVSYNSPLHF. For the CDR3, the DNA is TGCGCCAGCAGAACAGGGGTATCCTATAATTCACCCCTCCACTTT.

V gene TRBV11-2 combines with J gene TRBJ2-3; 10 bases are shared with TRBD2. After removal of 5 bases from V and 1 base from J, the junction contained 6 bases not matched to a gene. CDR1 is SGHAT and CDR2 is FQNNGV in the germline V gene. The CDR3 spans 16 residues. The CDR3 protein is CASSVSGGIGTDTQYF. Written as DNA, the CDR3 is TGTGCCAGCAGCGTTAGCGGGGGGATCGGCACAGATACGCAGTATTTT.

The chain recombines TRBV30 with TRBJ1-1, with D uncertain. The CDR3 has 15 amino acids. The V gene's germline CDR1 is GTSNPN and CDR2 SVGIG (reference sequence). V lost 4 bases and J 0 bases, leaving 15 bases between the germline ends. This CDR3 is CAWNVAGRMNTEAFF. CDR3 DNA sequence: TGTGCCTGGAATGTGGCAGGCCGCATGAACACTGAAGCTTTCTTT.

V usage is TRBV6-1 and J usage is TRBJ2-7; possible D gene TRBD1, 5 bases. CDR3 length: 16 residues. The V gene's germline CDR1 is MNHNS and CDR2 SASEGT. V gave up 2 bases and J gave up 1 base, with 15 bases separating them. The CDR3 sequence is CASSERQGAQSYEQYV. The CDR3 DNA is TGTGCCAGCAGTGAACGCCAAGGGGCGCAATCCTACGAGCAGTACGTC.

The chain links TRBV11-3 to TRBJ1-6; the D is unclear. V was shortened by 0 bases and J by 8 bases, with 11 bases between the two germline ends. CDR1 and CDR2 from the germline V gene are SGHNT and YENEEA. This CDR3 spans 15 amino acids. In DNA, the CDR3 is TGTGCCAGCAGCTTAGAGCGGTTATGGGATTCACCCCTCCACTTT. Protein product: CASSLERLWDSPLHF.

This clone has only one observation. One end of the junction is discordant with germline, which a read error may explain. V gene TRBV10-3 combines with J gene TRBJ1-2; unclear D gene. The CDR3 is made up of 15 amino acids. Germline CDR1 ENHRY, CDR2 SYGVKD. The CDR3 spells CAISESKLNSIFALF. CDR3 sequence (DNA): TGTGCCATCAGTGAGTCGAAGCTAAACAGTATCTTCGCCTTATTC.

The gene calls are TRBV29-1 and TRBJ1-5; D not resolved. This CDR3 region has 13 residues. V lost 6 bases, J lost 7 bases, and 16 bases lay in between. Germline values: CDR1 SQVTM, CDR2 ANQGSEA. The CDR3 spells CSVLEGGSQPQHF. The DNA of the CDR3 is TGCAGCGTGCTTGAGGGCGGGTCCCAGCCCCAGCATTTT.

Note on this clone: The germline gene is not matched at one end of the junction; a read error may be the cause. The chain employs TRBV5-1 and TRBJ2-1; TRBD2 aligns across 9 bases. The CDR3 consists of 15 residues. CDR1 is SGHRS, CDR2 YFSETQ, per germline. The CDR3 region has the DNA TGTGCCAGCAGCTCGACTAGCGGCCTTTACAATGAGCAGTTCTTC. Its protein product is CASSSTSGLYNEQFF.

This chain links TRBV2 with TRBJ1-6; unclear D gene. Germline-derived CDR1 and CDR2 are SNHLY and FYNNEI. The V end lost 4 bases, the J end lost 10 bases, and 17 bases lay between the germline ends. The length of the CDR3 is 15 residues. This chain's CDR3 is CASSGENALRSPLHF. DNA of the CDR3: TGTGCCAGCAGTGGAGAAAACGCACTCAGGTCACCCCTCCACTTT.